This T cell receptor beta chain stems from a study of blood T cell repertoires in COVID-19. The overall study: Italy, Spain and the United States were the sources of the convalescent and acute COVID-19 samples.

Individuals aged about 18 to 90 years were recruited from 24 US areas. The CDR3 has 14 residues. Germline V CDR1 and CDR2: MGHRA, YSYEKL. The V end was cut by 7 bases, the J end by 1 base, with 13 bases between. Per the study methods: Nucleated cell counts were estimated from reference gene primer amplification. The repertoire was sequenced with immunoSEQ multiplex PCR; TCRdb's copy has only in-frame clones and lacks some. V, J and clone size were drawn from that table, and D and trimming were deduced from the DNA. Of around 170,000 clones in the sample, roughly 87% are singletons; the top ten hold roughly 7%.

This rearrangement joins TRBV4-1 to TRBJ1-2, with D perhaps TRBD1 (5 bases). The TCR was taken from a woman between 50 and 59 years old who had recovered from COVID-19. What was sequenced was PBMCs or T cells enriched from blood (not recorded which). The DNA for the CDR3 is TGCGCCAGCACCGACTGGCAGGGTAACTATGGCTACACCTTC. This translates into CASTDWQGNYGYTF.